Shown below are 15 T cell receptor beta chains from a single sample sequenced in a study of blood T cell repertoires in COVID-19. Sequencing was performed with immunoSEQ multiplex PCR; in TCRdb, only in-frame clones are kept and a portion is missing. Of around 25,000 clones in the sample, roughly 90% were seen once. Sequenced: peripheral blood. The receptors shown here come from a human donor in a cohort sampled during active COVID-19.

This sequence joins TRBV19 and TRBJ2-2, with D maybe TRBD1 (5 bases). This CDR3 region has 16 residues. Germline assignment: CDR1 LNHDA and CDR2 SQIVND (reference sequence). V lost 0 bases, J lost 5 bases, and 13 bases lay in between. CDR3 nucleotide sequence: TGTGCCAGTAGTATAGATGGGGCAGGAACAACCGGGGAGCTGTTTTTT. It translates to CASSIDGAGTTGELFF.

This chain joins TRBV11-2 and TRBJ2-2; the D is unclear. Germline loops: CDR1 SGHAT, CDR2 FQNNGV. This CDR3 is built from 14 residues. V lost 0 bases, J lost 6 bases, and 8 bases lay in between. The CDR3 is CASSLDPSSGELFF. DNA of the CDR3: TGTGCCAGCAGCTTAGATCCCAGTTCCGGGGAGCTGTTTTTT.

This chain connects TRBV6-5 to TRBJ1-1; D perhaps matches TRBD1 (6 bases). CDR1 is MNHEY, CDR2 SVGAGI, per germline. Trimming took off 4 bases at V and 2 bases at J, with 17 bases between the two ends. The CDR3 runs 16 residues. CDR3 amino acids: CASSSLGTLDNTEAFF. The CDR3 bases are TGTGCCAGCAGTTCCCTCGGGACACTGGATAACACTGAAGCTTTCTTT.

The gene calls are TRBV5-1 and TRBJ2-6, with D unclear. Trimming pared 3 bases from V and 1 base from J, leaving 14 bases between. From germline, CDR1 is SGHRS and CDR2 YFSETQ. CDR3 length: 17 amino acids. The CDR3 region has the DNA TGCGCCAGCAGCTGGCTAGATGAGGATTCTGGGGCCAACGTCCTGACTTTC. It encodes CASSWLDEDSGANVLTF.

This chain joins TRBV5-1 and TRBJ1-2; D is possibly TRBD1 (5 bases). Trimming stripped 4 bases from V and 0 bases from J, with 13 bases between. The CDR3 is 15 amino acids. Germline CDR1 and CDR2: SGHRS and YFSETQ. CDR3 sequence (DNA): TGCGCCAGCAGCCCACTGGGGCCCGCTAACTATGGCTACACCTTC. It is translated as CASSPLGPANYGYTF.

The chain recombines TRBV25-1 with TRBJ2-1, with TRBD2 identical over 9 bases. Per the germline V gene, CDR1 is MGHDK and CDR2 is SYGVNS. The CDR3 is 14 amino acids. V shed 7 bases, J shed 8 bases, and the junction held 9 bases outside the gene matches. The CDR3 bases are TGTGCCAGCACCCCAGCCGCGGGAGGGCATGAGCAGTTCTTC. Residues: CASTPAAGGHEQFF.

This chain uses TRBV6-6 with TRBJ2-1, with D maybe TRBD2 (5 bases). Germline V gene sequence: CDR1 MNHNY, CDR2 SVGAGI (reference sequence). The V end was cut by 2 bases, the J end by 1 base, with 9 bases between. The CDR3 is 15 residues long. DNA of the CDR3: TGTGCCAGCAGTTACGGCGGGCGGTCCTACAATGAGCAGTTCTTC. Protein product: CASSYGGRSYNEQFF.

V usage is TRBV15 and J usage is TRBJ2-7; tentatively, D is TRBD2 (6 bases). Germline lookup yields CDR1 LNHNV and CDR2 YYDKDF (reference sequence). CDR3 size: 16 residues. Trimming shortened V by 0 bases and J by 1 base, and 13 bases separated the two germline ends. The CDR3 reads CATSRDRSAGSYEQYF. Written as DNA, the CDR3 is TGTGCCACCAGCAGAGATCGTAGTGCGGGGTCCTACGAGCAGTACTTC.

The chain employs TRBV2 and TRBJ1-5; TRBD1 matches 10 bases. Germline CDR1 is SNHLY and CDR2 is FYNNEI. The CDR3 covers 16 residues. The trim removed 4 bases at V and 0 bases at J, leaving 3 bases unmatched. CDR3 nucleotides: TGTGCCAGCAGTGGACAGGGGGCGAATAGCAATCAGCCCCAGCATTTT. As protein: CASSGQGANSNQPQHF.

V is TRBV7-9 and J is TRBJ2-2, with 9 bases identical to TRBD2. Losses at the gene ends were 5 bases for V and 6 bases for J; bases not matched to a gene: 7. CDR1 and CDR2 from the germline V gene are SEHNR and FQNEAQ (reference sequence). The CDR3 length is 15 residues. The CDR3: CASSPSSGMPGELFF. The CDR3 coding sequence is TGTGCCAGCAGCCCGTCTAGCGGGATGCCCGGGGAGCTGTTTTTT.

J is TRBJ1-1 and V is TRBV7-6, with a tentative D call TRBD1 (6 bases). The length of the CDR3 is 13 residues. The V gene lost 6 bases and the J gene lost 2 bases, with 10 bases spanning the gap. Germline CDR1 is SGHVS and CDR2 is FNYEAQ. The CDR3 loop reads CASSRQANTEAFF. CDR3 DNA: TGTGCCAGCAGTCGACAGGCAAACACTGAAGCTTTCTTT.

This rearrangement joins TRBV6-4 to TRBJ2-1, with D perhaps matching TRBD1 (6 bases). V was shortened by 6 bases and J by 3 bases, with 18 bases between the two germline ends. Per germline, CDR1 MRHNA and CDR2 SNTAGT. This CDR3 has 16 amino acids. As DNA, the CDR3 is TGTGCCAGCAGGGAAGACCCATGGACAGACTACAATGAGCAGTTCTTC. It specifies CASREDPWTDYNEQFF.

This rearrangement joins TRBV7-3 to TRBJ2-5, with a weak D call TRBD1 (5 bases). V lost 5 bases and J 4 bases, leaving 14 bases between the germline ends. CDR3 length: 14 residues. Per the germline V gene, CDR1 is SGHTA and CDR2 is FQGTGA. Here the CDR3 DNA reads TGTGCCAGCAGCCCACATCAGGGCGCAGAGACCCAGTACTTC. This sequence encodes CASSPHQGAETQYF.

The chain employs TRBV5-1 and TRBJ1-4, with TRBD1 identical over 8 bases. The V gene's germline CDR1 is SGHRS and CDR2 YFSETQ. Trimming at V came to 4 bases and at J to 7 bases, leaving 15 bases not matched to a gene. The CDR3 loop spans 17 amino acids. The CDR3 sequence is CASSRGQGAYSGEKLFF. DNA for the CDR3: TGCGCCAGCAGCCGCGGCCAGGGGGCATATAGTGGTGAAAAACTGTTTTTT.

This clone was counted between two and nine times. CDR3 sequence reads: CASSQAVQPQHF. As DNA, the CDR3 is TGTGCCAGCAGCCAAGCCGTTCAGCCCCAGCATTTT. The chain couples TRBV7-9 to TRBJ1-5; D unclear. The CDR3 loop spans 12 amino acids. Trimming left V 5 bases short and J 6 bases short, with 8 bases between. CDR1 is SEHNR and CDR2 is FQNEAQ in the germline V gene (reference sequence).